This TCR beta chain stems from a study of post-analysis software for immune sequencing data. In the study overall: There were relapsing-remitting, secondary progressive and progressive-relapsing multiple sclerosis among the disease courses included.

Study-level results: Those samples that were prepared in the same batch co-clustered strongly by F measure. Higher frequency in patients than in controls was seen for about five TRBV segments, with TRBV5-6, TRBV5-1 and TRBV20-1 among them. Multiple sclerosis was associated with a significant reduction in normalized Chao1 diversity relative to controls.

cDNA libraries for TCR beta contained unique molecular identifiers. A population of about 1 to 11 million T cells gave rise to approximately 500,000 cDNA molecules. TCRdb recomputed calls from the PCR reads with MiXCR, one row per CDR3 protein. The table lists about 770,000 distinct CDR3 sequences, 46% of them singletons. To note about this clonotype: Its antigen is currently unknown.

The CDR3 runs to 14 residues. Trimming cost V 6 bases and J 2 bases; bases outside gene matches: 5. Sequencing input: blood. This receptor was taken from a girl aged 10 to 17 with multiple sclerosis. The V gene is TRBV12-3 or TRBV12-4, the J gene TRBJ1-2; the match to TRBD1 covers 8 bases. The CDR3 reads CASRRTGRNYGYTF. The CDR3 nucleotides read TGTGCCAGCAGACGGACAGGGAGGAACTATGGCTACACCTTC.